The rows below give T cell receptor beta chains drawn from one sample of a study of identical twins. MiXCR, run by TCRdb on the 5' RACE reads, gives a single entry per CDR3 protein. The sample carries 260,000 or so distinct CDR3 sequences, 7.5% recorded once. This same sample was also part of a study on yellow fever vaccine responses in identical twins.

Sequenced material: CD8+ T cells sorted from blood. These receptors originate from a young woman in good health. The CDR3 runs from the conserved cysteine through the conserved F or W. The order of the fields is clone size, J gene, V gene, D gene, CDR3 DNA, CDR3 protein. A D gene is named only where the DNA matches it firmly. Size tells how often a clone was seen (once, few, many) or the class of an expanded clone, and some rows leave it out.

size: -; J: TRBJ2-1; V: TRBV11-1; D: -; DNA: TGTGCCAGCAGCTTAGCGAAGGATACCGCCTACAATGAGCAGTTCTTC; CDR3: CASSLAKDTAYNEQFF
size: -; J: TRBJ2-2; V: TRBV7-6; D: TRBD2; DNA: TGTGCCAGCAGCTTAGGGGAACTAGCGGCTAACACCGGGGAGCTGTTTTTT; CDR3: CASSLGELAANTGELFF
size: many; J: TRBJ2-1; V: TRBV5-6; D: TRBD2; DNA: TGTGCCAGCAGCTTGACTAGCGGCGGTGAGCAGTTCTTC; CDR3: CASSLTSGGEQFF
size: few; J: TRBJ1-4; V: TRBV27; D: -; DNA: TGTGCCAGCAGTTTATCGGTCTCGATGGCAAAGGAAAAACTGTTTTTT; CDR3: CASSLSVSMAKEKLFF
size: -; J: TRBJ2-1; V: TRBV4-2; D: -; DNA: TGTGCCAGCAGCCAAGGGCCTCTATCCCATGAGCAGTTCTTC; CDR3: CASSQGPLSHEQFF
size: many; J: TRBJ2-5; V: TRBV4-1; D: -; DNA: TGCGCCAGCAGCGCGCGACTGCCGCTATCAAAGGAGACCCAGTACTTC; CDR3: CASSARLPLSKETQYF
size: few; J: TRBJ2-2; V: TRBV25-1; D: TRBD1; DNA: TGTGCCAGCAGTCCCCGGGACAGACCGAACACCGGGGAGCTGTTTTTT; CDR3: CASSPRDRPNTGELFF
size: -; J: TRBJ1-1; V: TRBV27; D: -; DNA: TGTGCCAGCAGTCACGCCGGCATGAACACTGAAGCTTTCTTT; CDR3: CASSHAGMNTEAFF
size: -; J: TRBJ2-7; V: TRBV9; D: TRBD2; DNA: TGTGCCAGCAGCGTAGGAGATAGCGGGCGAAGCTACGAGCAGTACTTC; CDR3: CASSVGDSGRSYEQYF
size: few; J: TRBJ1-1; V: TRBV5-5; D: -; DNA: TGTGCCAGCAGCTTGTCTCCAGTCCAATACACTGAAGCTTTCTTT; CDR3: CASSLSPVQYTEAFF
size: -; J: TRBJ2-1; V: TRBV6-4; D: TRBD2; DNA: TGTGCCAGCAGAAAAGCGGGAGGCTCCTACAATGAGCAGTTCTTC; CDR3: CASRKAGGSYNEQFF
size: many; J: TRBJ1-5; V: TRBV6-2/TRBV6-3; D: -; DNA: TGTGCCAGCAGTGCCGCCTTGGGGGGCCGTCAGCCCCAGCATTTT; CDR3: CASSAALGGRQPQHF
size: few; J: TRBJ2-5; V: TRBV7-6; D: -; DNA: TGTGCCAGCAGCTCCTACGGATACCAAGAGACCCAGTACTTC; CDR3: CASSSYGYQETQYF
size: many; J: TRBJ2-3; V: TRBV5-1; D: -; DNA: TGCGCCAGCAGCTTGTGGCACGGAGGCACAGATACGCAGTATTTT; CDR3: CASSLWHGGTDTQYF
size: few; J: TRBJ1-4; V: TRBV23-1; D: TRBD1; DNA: TGCGCCAGCAGCAGAGACAGGGGTGATGAAAAACTGTTTTTT; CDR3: CASSRDRGDEKLFF
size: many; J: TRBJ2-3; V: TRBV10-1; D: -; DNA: TGCGCCAGCAGTTGGGAGATCACAGATACGCAGTATTTT; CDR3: CASSWEITDTQYF
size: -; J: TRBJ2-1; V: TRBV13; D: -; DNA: TGTGCCCTCTGCCCCGGAGGGCCAGGGTACAATGAGCAGTTCTTC; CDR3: CALCPGGPGYNEQFF
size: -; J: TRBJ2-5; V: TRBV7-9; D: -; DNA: TGTGCCAGCAGCTTAGCGGCATTAGGGGGACAAGAGACCCAGTACTTC; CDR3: CASSLAALGGQETQYF
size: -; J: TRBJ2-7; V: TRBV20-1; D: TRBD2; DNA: TGCAGTGCTAGTAGCGGGTTTGAGCAGTACTTC; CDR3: CSASSGFEQYF
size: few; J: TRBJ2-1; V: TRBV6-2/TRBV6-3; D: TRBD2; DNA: TGTGCCAGCAGCAAAGGACTAGTTGGGAATGAGCAGTTCTTC; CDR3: CASSKGLVGNEQFF
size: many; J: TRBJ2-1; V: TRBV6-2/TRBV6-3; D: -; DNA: TGTGCCAGCAGTTACCCCCCCGCGGGACAGTATTACAATGAGCAGTTCTTC; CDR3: CASSYPPAGQYYNEQFF
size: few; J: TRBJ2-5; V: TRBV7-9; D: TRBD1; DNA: TGTGCCACCCCCGGGGACAGTTGGGGAGAGACCCAGTACTTC; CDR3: CATPGDSWGETQYF
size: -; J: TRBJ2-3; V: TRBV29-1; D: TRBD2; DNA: TGCAGCGTTGAAGGTCGGGGGGGGCTCACAGATACGCAGTATTTT; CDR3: CSVEGRGGLTDTQYF
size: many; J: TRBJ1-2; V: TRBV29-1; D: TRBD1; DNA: TGCAGCGTTGGACAGGGGGATGGCTACACCTTC; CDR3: CSVGQGDGYTF
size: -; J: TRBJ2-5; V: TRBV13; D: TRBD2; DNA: TGTGCCAGCAGCCCCGTGGGACTAACCCAAGAGACCCAGTACTTC; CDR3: CASSPVGLTQETQYF
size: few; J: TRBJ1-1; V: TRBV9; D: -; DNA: TGTGCCAGCAGCAAACAGGGAGGGATGAACACTGAAGCTTTCTTT; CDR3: CASSKQGGMNTEAFF
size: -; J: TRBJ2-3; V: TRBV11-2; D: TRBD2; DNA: TGTGCCAGCAGCCTCAGCGGGGGCCACACAGATACGCAGTATTTT; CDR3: CASSLSGGHTDTQYF
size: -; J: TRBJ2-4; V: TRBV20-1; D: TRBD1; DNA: TGCAGTGCTAAAAGTACCGGGACAGGCGCAAAAAACATTCAGTACTTC; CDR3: CSAKSTGTGAKNIQYF
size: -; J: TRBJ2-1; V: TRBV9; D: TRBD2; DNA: TGTGCCAGCAGCGTAGCTAGCGGGAGGCACAATGAGCAGTTCTTC; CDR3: CASSVASGRHNEQFF
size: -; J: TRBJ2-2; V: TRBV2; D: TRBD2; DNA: TGTGCCACCCCGCGGGGGAACGGGGAGCTGTTTTTT; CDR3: CATPRGNGELFF
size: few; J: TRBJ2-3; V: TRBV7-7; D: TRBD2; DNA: TGTGCCAGCAGCTTAGCTAGCGGGAGGCCGGATACGCAGTATTTT; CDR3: CASSLASGRPDTQYF
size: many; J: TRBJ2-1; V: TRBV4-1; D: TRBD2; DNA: TGCGCCAGCAGCCACCAGAGCGGGAGCTCCTACAATGAGCAGTTCTTC; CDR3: CASSHQSGSSYNEQFF
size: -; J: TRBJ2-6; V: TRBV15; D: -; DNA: TGTGCCACCAGCAGAGAGGAGGGGTTACCCGGGGCCAACGTCCTGACTTTC; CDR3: CATSREEGLPGANVLTF
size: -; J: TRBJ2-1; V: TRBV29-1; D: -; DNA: TGCAGCGTTGAGAAGCCGGGAGTTCCCTACAATGAGCAGTTCTTC; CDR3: CSVEKPGVPYNEQFF
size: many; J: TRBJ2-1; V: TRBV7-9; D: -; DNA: TGTGCCAGCAGCCCAAAGGGCGGGGAAAAATACAATGAGCAGTTCTTC; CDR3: CASSPKGGEKYNEQFF
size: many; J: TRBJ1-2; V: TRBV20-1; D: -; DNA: TGCAGTGCTAGAGAACCGGGGACGGAGCAAGGCTACACCTTC; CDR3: CSAREPGTEQGYTF
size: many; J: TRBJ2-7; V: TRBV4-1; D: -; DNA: TGCGCCAGCAGCCACGGAGTAATAAGTTCCTACGAGCAGTACTTC; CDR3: CASSHGVISSYEQYF
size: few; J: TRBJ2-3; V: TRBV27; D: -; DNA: TGTGCCAGCAGTTTTGTCTCGGAATTGACAGATACGCAGTATTTT; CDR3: CASSFVSELTDTQYF
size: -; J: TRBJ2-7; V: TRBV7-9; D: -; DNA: TGTGCCAGCAGCGGATTGGGACCCCACGAGCAGTACTTC; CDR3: CASSGLGPHEQYF
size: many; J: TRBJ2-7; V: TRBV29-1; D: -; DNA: TGCAGCGTTGACGGTGTGGAGGGGACCTCCTACGAGCAGTACTTC; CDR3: CSVDGVEGTSYEQYF
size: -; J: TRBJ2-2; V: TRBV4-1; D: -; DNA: TGCGCCAGCAGCCAAGCGGCTCTGCCCCCCGGGGAGCTGTTTTTT; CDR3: CASSQAALPPGELFF
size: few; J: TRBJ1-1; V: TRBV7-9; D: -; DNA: TGTGCCAGCAGAACAGGGTTGGCCACTGAAGCTTTCTTT; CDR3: CASRTGLATEAFF
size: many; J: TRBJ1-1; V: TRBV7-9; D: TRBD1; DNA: TGTGCCAGCAGCTTAATGGACGACAGGGAGAACACTGAAGCTTTCTTT; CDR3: CASSLMDDRENTEAFF
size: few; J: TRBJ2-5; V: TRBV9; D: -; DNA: TGTGCCAGCAGCTCCACCGGGAGCCAAGAGACCCAGTACTTC; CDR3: CASSSTGSQETQYF
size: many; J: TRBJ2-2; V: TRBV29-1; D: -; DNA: TGCAGCGTTGAGTATGGGTCGGGCACCGGGGAGCTGTTTTTT; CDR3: CSVEYGSGTGELFF
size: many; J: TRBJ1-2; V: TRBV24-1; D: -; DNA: TGTGCCACCAGTGATTTCGGAGCCTCCTATGGCTACACCTTC; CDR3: CATSDFGASYGYTF
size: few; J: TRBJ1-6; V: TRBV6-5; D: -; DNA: TGTGCCAGCAGTTACTCGCCCCCGTTTAATTCACCCCTCCACTTT; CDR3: CASSYSPPFNSPLHF
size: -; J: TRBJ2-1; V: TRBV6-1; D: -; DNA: TGTGCCAGCAGTGAAGCGTCTGACCCGGACTACAATGAGCAGTTCTTC; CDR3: CASSEASDPDYNEQFF
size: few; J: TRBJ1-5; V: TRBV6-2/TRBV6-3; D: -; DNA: TGTGCCAGCAGTCTAGATCCAGCAGCCCGGCCCCAGCATTTT; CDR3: CASSLDPAARPQHF
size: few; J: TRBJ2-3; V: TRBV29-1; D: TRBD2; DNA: TGCAGCGTTGAAGAGCTAGCGGGGCGTAGCACAGATACGCAGTATTTT; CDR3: CSVEELAGRSTDTQYF
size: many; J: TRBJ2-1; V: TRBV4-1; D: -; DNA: TGCGCCAGCAGCCAAGAATTCTCCGCCGCTGAGCAGTTCTTC; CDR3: CASSQEFSAAEQFF
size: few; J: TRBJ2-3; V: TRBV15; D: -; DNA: TGTGCCACCAGCAGAGCTCATTCTGGAGATACGCAGTATTTT; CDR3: CATSRAHSGDTQYF
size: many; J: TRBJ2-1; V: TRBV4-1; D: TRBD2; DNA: TGCGCCAGCAGCCCAATTGGTAGCGGGAGTTTATCGGGGAATGAGCAGTTCTTC; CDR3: CASSPIGSGSLSGNEQFF
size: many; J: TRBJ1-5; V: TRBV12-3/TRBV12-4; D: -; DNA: TGTGCCAGCAGTTTGGCGGGGGGCAATCAGCCCCAGCATTTT; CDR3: CASSLAGGNQPQHF
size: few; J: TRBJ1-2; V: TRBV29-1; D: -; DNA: TGCAGCGTTGAATCGGAGGTACTTGACTATGGCTACACCTTC; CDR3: CSVESEVLDYGYTF
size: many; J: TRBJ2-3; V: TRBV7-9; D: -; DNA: TGTGCCAGCAGGGACCCCACGGCTGATACGCAGTATTTT; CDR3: CASRDPTADTQYF
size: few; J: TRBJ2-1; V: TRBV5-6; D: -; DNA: TGTGCCAGCACCCAGTCCAATGAGCAGTTCTTC; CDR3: CASTQSNEQFF
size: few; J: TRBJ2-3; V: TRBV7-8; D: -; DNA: TGTGCCAGCAGCTTAACCGGGGACAGCACAGATACGCAGTATTTT; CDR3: CASSLTGDSTDTQYF
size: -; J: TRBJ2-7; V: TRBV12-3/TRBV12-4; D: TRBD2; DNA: TGTGCCAGCAACCCCAGCGGGAGTGGCCCCTACGAGCAGTACTTC; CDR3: CASNPSGSGPYEQYF